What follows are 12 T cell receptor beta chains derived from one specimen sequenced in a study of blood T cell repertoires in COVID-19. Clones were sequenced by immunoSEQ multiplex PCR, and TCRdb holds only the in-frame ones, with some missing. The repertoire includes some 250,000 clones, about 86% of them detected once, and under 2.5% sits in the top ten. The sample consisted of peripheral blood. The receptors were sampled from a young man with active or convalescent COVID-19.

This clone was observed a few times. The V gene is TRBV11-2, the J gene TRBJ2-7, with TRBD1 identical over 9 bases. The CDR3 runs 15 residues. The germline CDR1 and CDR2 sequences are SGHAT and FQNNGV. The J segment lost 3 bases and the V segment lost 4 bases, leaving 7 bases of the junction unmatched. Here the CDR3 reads CASSSPYRGHYEQYF. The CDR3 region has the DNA TGTGCCAGCAGCTCGCCCTACAGGGGGCACTACGAGCAGTACTTC.

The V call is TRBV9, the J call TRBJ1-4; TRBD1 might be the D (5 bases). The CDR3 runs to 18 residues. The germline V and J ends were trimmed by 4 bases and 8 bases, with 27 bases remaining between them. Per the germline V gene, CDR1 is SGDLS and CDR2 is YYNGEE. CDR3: CASSPPGDAYSGREKLFF. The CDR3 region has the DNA TGTGCCAGCAGCCCCCCAGGCGACGCTTATTCAGGGAGGGAAAAACTGTTTTTT.

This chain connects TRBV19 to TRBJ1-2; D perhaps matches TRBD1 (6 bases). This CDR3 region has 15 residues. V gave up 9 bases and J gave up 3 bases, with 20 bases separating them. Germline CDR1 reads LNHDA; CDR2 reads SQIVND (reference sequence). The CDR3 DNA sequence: TGTGCCAGCAAAAGACCCGGGACAATCGACTATGGCTACACCTTC. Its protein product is CASKRPGTIDYGYTF.

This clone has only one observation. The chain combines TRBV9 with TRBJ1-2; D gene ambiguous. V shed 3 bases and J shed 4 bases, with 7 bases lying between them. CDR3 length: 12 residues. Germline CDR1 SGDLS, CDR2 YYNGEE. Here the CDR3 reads CASSANGYGYTF. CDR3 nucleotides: TGTGCCAGCAGCGCAAACGGCTATGGCTACACCTTC.

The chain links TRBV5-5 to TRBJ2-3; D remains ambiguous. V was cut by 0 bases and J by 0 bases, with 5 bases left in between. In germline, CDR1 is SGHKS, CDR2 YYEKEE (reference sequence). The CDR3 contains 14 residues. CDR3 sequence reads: CASSLGASTDTQYF. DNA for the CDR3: TGTGCCAGCAGCTTGGGAGCTAGCACAGATACGCAGTATTTT.

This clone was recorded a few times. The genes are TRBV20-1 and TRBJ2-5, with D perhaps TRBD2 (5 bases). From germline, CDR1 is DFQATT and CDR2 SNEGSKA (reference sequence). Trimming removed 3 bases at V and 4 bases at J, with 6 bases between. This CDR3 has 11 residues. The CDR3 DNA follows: TGCAGTGCTAGCGGGGTAGAGACCCAGTACTTC. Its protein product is CSASGVETQYF.

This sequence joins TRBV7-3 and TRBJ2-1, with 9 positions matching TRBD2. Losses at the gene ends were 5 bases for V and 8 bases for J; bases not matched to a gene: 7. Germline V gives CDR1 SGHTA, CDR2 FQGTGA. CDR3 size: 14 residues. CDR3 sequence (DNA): TGTGCCAGCAGCCCGCGGGGGGGCGTCTATGAGCAGTTCTTC. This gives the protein CASSPRGGVYEQFF.

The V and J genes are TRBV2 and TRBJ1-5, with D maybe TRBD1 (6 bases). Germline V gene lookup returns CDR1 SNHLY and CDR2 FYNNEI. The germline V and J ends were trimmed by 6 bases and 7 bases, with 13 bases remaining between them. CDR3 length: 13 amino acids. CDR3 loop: CASSPGQQQPQHF. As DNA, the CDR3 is TGTGCCAGCAGCCCAGGACAGCAACAGCCCCAGCATTTT.

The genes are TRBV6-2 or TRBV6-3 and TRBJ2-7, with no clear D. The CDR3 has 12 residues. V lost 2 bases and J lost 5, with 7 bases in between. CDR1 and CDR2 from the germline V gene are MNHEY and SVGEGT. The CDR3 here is CASSYLVHEQYF. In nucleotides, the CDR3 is TGTGCCAGCAGTTACCTAGTCCACGAGCAGTACTTC.

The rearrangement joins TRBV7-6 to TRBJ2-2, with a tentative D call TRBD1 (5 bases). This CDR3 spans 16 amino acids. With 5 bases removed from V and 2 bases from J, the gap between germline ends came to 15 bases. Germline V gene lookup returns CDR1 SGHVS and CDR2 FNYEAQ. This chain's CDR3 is CASSRTGLPNTGELFF. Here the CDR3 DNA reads TGTGCCAGCAGCCGCACAGGTTTACCTAACACCGGGGAGCTGTTTTTT.

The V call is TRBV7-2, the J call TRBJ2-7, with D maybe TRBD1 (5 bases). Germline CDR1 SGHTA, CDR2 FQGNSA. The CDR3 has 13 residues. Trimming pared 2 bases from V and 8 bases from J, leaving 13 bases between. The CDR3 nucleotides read TGTGCCAGCAGCTTAATGCCAGGGCGGAAGCAGTACTTC. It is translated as CASSLMPGRKQYF.

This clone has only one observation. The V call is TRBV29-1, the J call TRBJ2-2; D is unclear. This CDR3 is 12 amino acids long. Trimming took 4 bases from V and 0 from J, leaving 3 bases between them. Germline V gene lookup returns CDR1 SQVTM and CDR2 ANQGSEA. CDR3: CSVASNTGELFF. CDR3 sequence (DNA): TGCAGCGTTGCGTCGAACACCGGGGAGCTGTTTTTT.